This T cell receptor (beta chain) came from a study of blood T cell repertoires in COVID-19. Study-level background: Donors in the United States, Italy and Spain gave samples during acute or convalescent COVID-19. Nucleic acid was either cDNA or gDNA, and it came from T cells, B-cell-depleted T cells, or PBMCs.

This CDR3 is 18 amino acids long. V dropped 4 bases and J dropped 1; count of bases not matched to a gene: 10. The germline gives CDR1 MGHRA, CDR2 YSYEKL. Original methodology: The assay estimated nucleated cells by amplifying reference gene primers. The table came from immunoSEQ multiplex PCR; TCRdb's copy has only in-frame clones and leaves some out. That table gives V, J and clone size, and the DNA gave D and trimming. The table has roughly 250,000 clones, more than 75% seen once. This clonotype was obtained from a woman aged 55-70 years with active or convalescent COVID-19. This chain links TRBV4-1 with TRBJ2-1, with TRBD2 identical over 10 bases. Specimen: peripheral blood. The CDR3 bases are TGCGCCAGCAGCCGGGGGCTAGCGGGGGTCTCTTCCTACAATGAGCAGTTCTTC. Translating gives CASSRGLAGVSSYNEQFF.